The clone carrying this T cell receptor (beta chain) was observed a few times. Its antigen is undetermined. This sample is part of a study of cytomegalovirus exposure and HLA in healthy donors. About the study: A data release that came early held approximately 85 million unique TCRs from HLA-typed donors. General study points: Presence/absence analyses took donor sequencing depth as roughly uniform. About 87% or about 30% of the time was how often most TCR beta V segments were productive, according to an earlier analysis.

PCR primers comprised 60 Vbeta and 13 Jbeta primers. Clones were sequenced by immunoSEQ multiplex PCR, and TCRdb holds only the in-frame ones, with some missing. The sample records over 65,000 clones, 70% to 85% being singletons. Trimming removed 11 bases from V and 0 bases from J, with 13 bases in between. Germline V lookup: CDR1 MNHEY, CDR2 SMNVEV (reference sequence). The CDR3 sequence is 13 residues long. The receptor comes from a man aged 55 to 70 in good health and CMV-seropositive. The sample comprised PBMCs. The rearrangement joins TRBV27 to TRBJ2-5; tentative D call: TRBD2 (6 bases). The CDR3 DNA is TGTGCCCAGCGGGCTTGGTACCAAGAGACCCAGTACTTC. Amino acids: CAQRAWYQETQYF.